These 22 T cell receptor beta chains originate from one sample sequenced in a study of cytomegalovirus exposure and HLA in healthy donors (dated 2017 in TCRdb). Library method: the immunoSEQ multiplex PCR assay. For the multiplex PCR, a mixture combining 60 forward primers for TCR Vbeta segments and 13 reverse primers for TCR Jbeta segments was used. Entries here come from immuneACCESS through TCRdb and include only in-frame sequences with V and J called. Some clones fail to appear in such tables; in the studies checked, an unresolved V gene covers under half of the shortfall, and the cause of the remainder is unknown. The sample table records some 150,000 clones; roughly three quarters of these occur just once. The top ten hold 4.9% of the sample. The material sequenced was PBMCs. Receptor source: a woman between 45 and 65 years old in good health and CMV-seronegative.

The CDR3 nucleotides read TGTGCCAGCAGTCCCGGGGGTCACGAGCAGTACTTC. Encoded protein: CASSPGGHEQYF. V usage is TRBV6-5 and J usage is TRBJ2-7, with a possible D match to TRBD2 (6 bases). Trimming stripped 5 bases from V and 5 bases from J, with 10 bases between. Germline CDR1 is MNHEY and CDR2 is SVGAGI. CDR3 size: 12 residues.

The chain combines TRBV28 with TRBJ1-5; D gene uncertain. The CDR3 has 13 residues. The germline CDR1 and CDR2 sequences are MDHEN and SYDVKM. Trimming pared 6 bases from V and 5 bases from J, leaving 11 bases between. The CDR3 DNA sequence: TGTGCCAGCAGGTGGCGGAGAGATCAGCCCCAGCATTTT. It codes for CASRWRRDQPQHF.

The gene calls are TRBV19 and TRBJ2-7; D call uncertain. From germline, CDR1 is LNHDA and CDR2 SQIVND (reference sequence). V dropped 5 bases and J dropped 3 bases, with 8 bases sitting between them. The CDR3 consists of 12 residues. The CDR3 sequence: CASSPENYEQYF. The CDR3 coding sequence is TGTGCCAGTAGTCCGGAGAACTACGAGCAGTACTTC.

The chain recombines TRBV7-2 with TRBJ2-7, with 7 bases aligning to TRBD1. CDR3 length: 15 amino acids. V gave up 2 bases and J gave up 3 bases; unmatched junction bases: 7. The V gene's germline CDR1 is SGHTA and CDR2 FQGNSA. The CDR3 nucleotides read TGTGCCAGCAGCTTAAGAGCCGGGACAGACTACGAGCAGTACTTC. This encodes CASSLRAGTDYEQYF.

The chain has TRBV19 and TRBJ2-7; TRBD2 is a possible D gene (5 bases). The V end was cut by 1 base, the J end by 5 bases, with 9 bases between. CDR3 length: 13 amino acids. Germline V gives CDR1 LNHDA, CDR2 SQIVND (reference sequence). The CDR3 here is CASSIGGFNEQYF. The CDR3 DNA follows: TGTGCCAGTAGTATAGGAGGGTTTAACGAGCAGTACTTC.

The chain joins TRBV5-6 to TRBJ1-1, with a weak D call TRBD1 (6 bases). Germline CDR1 and CDR2: SGHDT and YYEEEE. The CDR3 runs 12 residues. Trimming pared 4 bases from V and 9 bases from J, leaving 13 bases between. CDR3 protein: CASSTDRTKAFF. The CDR3, as DNA: TGTGCCAGCAGCACGGACAGAACAAAAGCTTTCTTT.

This clone was seen only a few times. V and J are TRBV27 and TRBJ2-7, with D perhaps TRBD1 (6 bases). The germline CDR1 and CDR2 sequences are MNHEY and SMNVEV (reference sequence). The CDR3 runs to 13 residues. Trimming took off 6 bases at V and 4 bases at J, with 13 bases between the two ends. This chain's CDR3 is CASRASGEYEQYF. The CDR3, as DNA: TGTGCCAGCAGGGCCTCAGGGGAATACGAGCAGTACTTC.

The chain links TRBV7-6 to TRBJ2-1; possibly TRBD1 for D (6 bases). The germline V gene encodes CDR1 SGHVS and CDR2 FNYEAQ. V lost 5 bases and J 8 bases, leaving 22 bases between the germline ends. The CDR3 consists of 16 residues. The CDR3 DNA sequence: TGTGCCAGCAGCCTGCGTCCCCTGCAGGGGCCATATGAGCAGTTCTTC. The encoded protein is CASSLRPLQGPYEQFF.

The chain recombines TRBV15 with TRBJ1-4; TRBD1 matches at 10 bases. The V and J ends lost 7 bases and 6 bases, in that order; junction bases with no gene match: 8. Germline values: CDR1 LNHNV, CDR2 YYDKDF (reference sequence). The CDR3 contains 15 residues. The CDR3 region is CATTRDRGQDEKLFF. The DNA of the CDR3 is TGTGCCACCACGCGAGACAGGGGGCAGGATGAAAAACTGTTTTTT.

The V call is TRBV28, the J call TRBJ1-5, with D possibly TRBD1 on 6 matching bases. Trimming removed 7 bases at V and 5 bases at J, with 9 bases between. CDR1 and CDR2 from the germline V gene are MDHEN and SYDVKM. The CDR3 consists of 12 residues. DNA for the CDR3: TGTGCCAGCAAGGGGGGGGATCAGCCCCAGCATTTT. Amino acids: CASKGGDQPQHF.

This clone was found a few times. The genes are TRBV5-6 and TRBJ2-3, with a weak D call TRBD1 (6 bases). The CDR3 is made up of 16 amino acids. Germline V lookup: CDR1 SGHDT, CDR2 YYEEEE. Trimming cost V 4 bases and J 5 bases, with 20 bases left between them. The DNA for the CDR3 is TGTGCCAGCAGCGAGCTAACAGGGCTGTTGGGAGATACGCAGTATTTT. Encoded protein: CASSELTGLLGDTQYF.

The genes are TRBV2 and TRBJ1-2; 8 nucleotides match TRBD1. Trimming removed 6 bases from V and 8 bases from J; junction bases left unmatched: 14. In germline, CDR1 is SNHLY, CDR2 FYNNEI. This CDR3 contains 15 residues. CDR3: CASRGDRGGIRGYTF. CDR3 coding DNA: TGTGCCAGCAGAGGCGACAGGGGCGGAATACGCGGCTACACCTTC.

This chain uses TRBV6-6 with TRBJ1-5; 9 nucleotides match TRBD1. CDR3 size: 16 residues. Germline V gene sequence: CDR1 MNHNY, CDR2 SVGAGI (reference sequence). Trimming removed 4 bases from V and 4 bases from J; junction bases left unmatched: 8. This chain's CDR3 is CASSFSPGTGNQPQHF. The DNA for the CDR3 is TGTGCCAGCAGTTTCTCCCCCGGGACAGGGAATCAGCCCCAGCATTTT.

This clone was seen more than once but under ten times. V usage is TRBV9 and J usage is TRBJ1-2, with 7 bases lining up with TRBD1. This CDR3 spans 14 amino acids. The ends lost 2 bases at V and 4 bases at J; junction bases unmatched: 5. The germline V gene has CDR1 SGDLS and CDR2 YYNGEE. This chain's CDR3 is CASSVDRAGYGYTF. The CDR3 DNA reads TGTGCCAGCAGCGTCGACAGGGCCGGCTATGGCTACACCTTC.

The chain couples TRBV5-6 to TRBJ2-4; D is perhaps TRBD1 (6 bases). CDR1 is SGHDT, CDR2 YYEEEE, per germline. CDR3 length equals 17 residues. The ends were cut back, 7 bases at V and 6 bases at J, with 26 bases in the middle. The CDR3 protein is CASSISPGQLRSNIQYF. Here the CDR3 DNA reads TGTGCCAGCTCCATCAGCCCCGGACAGCTGAGATCAAACATTCAGTACTTC. Full variable domain (missing parts from reference TRBV5-6 and TRBJ2-4): DAGVTQSPTHLIKTRGQQVTLRCSPKSGHDTVSWYQQALGQGPQFIFQYYEEEERQRGNFPDRFSGHQFPNYSSELNVNALLLGDSALYLCASSISPGQLRSNIQYFGAGTRLSVL.

The chain recombines TRBV29-1 with TRBJ2-1, with 8 bases matching TRBD1. Germline V gene sequence: CDR1 SQVTM, CDR2 ANQGSEA. This CDR3 spans 14 amino acids. J was trimmed by 7 bases and V by 6 bases; bases with no gene match: 11. The CDR3 DNA reads TGCAGCGTCGTAAGGACAGGGTCCACAAATGAGCAGTTCTTC. Translating gives CSVVRTGSTNEQFF.

This chain joins TRBV2 and TRBJ2-6; a possible D gene is TRBD1 (6 bases). This CDR3 region has 16 residues. Trimming cost V 6 bases and J 0 bases, with 12 bases left between them. Germline-derived CDR1 and CDR2 are SNHLY and FYNNEI. CDR3 sequence (DNA): TGTGCCAGCAGCCAAACAGGGTACTCTGGGGCCAACGTCCTGACTTTC. Translated, it gives CASSQTGYSGANVLTF.

This clone was recorded a few times. The rearrangement uses TRBV19 and TRBJ1-2; D call uncertain. In germline, CDR1 is LNHDA, CDR2 SQIVND (reference sequence). The CDR3 runs to 14 residues. Deletions cut 8 bases from V and 4 bases from J, with 17 bases between. CDR3 sequence: CASQTEGRRYGYTF. CDR3 DNA: TGTGCCAGTCAAACCGAAGGCAGGCGCTATGGCTACACCTTC.

The rearrangement joins TRBV19 to TRBJ1-2, with TRBD1 matching 8 bases. The CDR3 spans 14 residues. CDR1 is LNHDA and CDR2 is SQIVND in the germline V gene (reference sequence). J lost 8 bases, V lost 1 base, and 6 bases had no gene match. The CDR3 bases are TGTGCCAGTAGTATAGGTGCAGGGGGCGCGGGCTACACCTTC. It translates to CASSIGAGGAGYTF.

The chain uses TRBV14 and TRBJ2-5, with 7 bases lining up with TRBD2. Germline V gene lookup returns CDR1 SGHDN and CDR2 FVKESK. CDR3 length: 14 residues. J gave up 5 bases and V 1 base, and 4 bases lay outside the gene matches. CDR3 loop: CASSQGLAVETQYF. CDR3 bases: TGTGCCAGCAGCCAAGGCCTAGCGGTGGAGACCCAGTACTTC.

This chain joins TRBV11-1 and TRBJ2-7, with 9 bases that match TRBD1. The V gene's germline CDR1 is SGHAT and CDR2 FQDESV (reference sequence). This CDR3 spans 16 amino acids. Trimming took 0 bases from V and 6 from J; bases not matched to a gene: 9. In DNA, the CDR3 is TGTGCCAGCAGCTTAGCGGACCGGACAGGGGCAGGCGAGCAGTACTTC. Protein sequence: CASSLADRTGAGEQYF.

This clone was detected a few times. The CDR3 is CASSEAMSGGYQPQHF. The CDR3 region has the DNA TGTGCCAGCAGTGAAGCTATGTCGGGGGGATATCAGCCCCAGCATTTT. The V call is TRBV6-1, the J call TRBJ1-5; perhaps TRBD1 as D (5 bases). CDR1 and CDR2 from the germline V gene are MNHNS and SASEGT. The CDR3 contains 16 residues. V gave up 0 bases and J gave up 5 bases, with 14 bases separating them.